The clone carrying this T cell receptor beta chain was observed a few times. Its target is not known. This entry belongs to a study of cytomegalovirus exposure and HLA in healthy donors. V was shortened by 1 base and J by 10 bases, with 19 bases between the two germline ends. The CDR3 has 16 amino acids. The germline gives CDR1 MNHNS, CDR2 SASEGT. Points from the study as a whole: Productive rates of about 90% or about 30% were seen for most TCR beta V segments in an earlier analysis. There were a few CMV-associated chains whose specificity for CMV antigens was confirmed in vitro. Accurate prediction of HLA-A and HLA-B alleles (for most subjects) was reportedly achieved from TCR beta sequences. Associated with HLA alleles at 0.05 false discovery rate in a later analysis were some 16,000 TCR beta sequences.

It was with 60 Vbeta and 13 Jbeta primers that the PCR ran. The assay was immunoSEQ multiplex PCR, and TCRdb's table has in-frame clones only and misses some. The sample holds about 160,000 clones; over 60% are singletons and the top ten take 1.5% to 2%. The chain couples TRBV6-1 to TRBJ1-4; possible D gene TRBD1, 5 bases. The sequence was collected from a woman younger than 45 in good health and CMV-seronegative. Sequenced sample: PBMCs. DNA of the CDR3: TGTGCCAGCAGTGAAGTACGCGACAGCATGCGTGGAAAACTGTTTTTT. This translates into CASSEVRDSMRGKLFF.